The 20 T cell receptor beta chains below come from one sample, sequenced in a study of shared clonotypes between healthy human individuals. The protocol was immunoSEQ multiplex PCR, while the TCRdb copy is restricted to in-frame clones and leaves out a portion. The sample consists of about 2 million clones, about 95% of them appearing once. Positive CCR7 selection of CD45RO-negative cells yielded the naive CD8 cells, and terminally differentiated effector memory CD45RA+ cells were excluded. The sample consisted of naive CD8+ T cells sorted from blood. These receptors were collected from a man between 18 and 29 years old in good health.

This chain joins TRBV19 and TRBJ2-7, with D possibly matching TRBD2 (5 bases). Germline CDR1 is LNHDA and CDR2 is SQIVND (reference sequence). The CDR3 totals 10 residues. V gave up 8 bases and J gave up 4 bases, with 6 bases separating them. DNA of the CDR3: TGTGCCAGTGGGGAGTACGAGCAGTACTTC. It yields the protein CASGEYEQYF.

The chain joins TRBV6-5 to TRBJ2-2, with TRBD2 identical over 10 bases. The germline V gene has CDR1 MNHEY and CDR2 SVGAGI. Unmatched junction bases numbered 2, after V lost 4 bases and J lost 0 bases. The CDR3 is 16 amino acids. Here the CDR3 reads CASSSSGGANTGELFF. CDR3 bases: TGTGCCAGCAGTTCCAGCGGGGGGGCGAACACCGGGGAGCTGTTTTTT.

The chain recombines TRBV2 with TRBJ2-5; tentatively, D is TRBD1 or TRBD2 (5 bases each). Germline values: CDR1 SNHLY, CDR2 FYNNEI. The CDR3 is 15 amino acids. Between the trimmed V and J ends, which lost 2 bases and 5 bases, there was a span of 15 bases. The CDR3 DNA follows: TGTGCCAGCAGTGAATCGGCTAGCAAGGGGGAGACCCAGTACTTC. It yields the protein CASSESASKGETQYF.

The chain joins TRBV2 to TRBJ2-2; 13 bases fit TRBD2. Germline V lookup: CDR1 SNHLY, CDR2 FYNNEI. V lost 7 bases to trimming and J lost 0 bases; unmatched junction nucleotides: 2. The CDR3 loop spans 16 amino acids. The CDR3 DNA reads as TGTGCCAGCATGACTAGCGGGGGGACGAACACCGGGGAGCTGTTTTTT. As protein: CASMTSGGTNTGELFF.

The chain is built from TRBV4-1 and TRBJ2-1; 10 nucleotides match TRBD2. V dropped 4 bases and J dropped 4; count of bases not matched to a gene: 10. This CDR3 is 17 amino acids long. Per the germline V gene, CDR1 is MGHRA and CDR2 is YSYEKL. The CDR3 loop reads CASSRLAASGGYNEQFF. DNA of the CDR3: TGCGCCAGCAGCCGCCTGGCGGCTAGCGGGGGTTACAATGAGCAGTTCTTC.

This chain uses TRBV5-6 with TRBJ1-4; no clear D. The CDR3 spans 17 residues. The germline V gene encodes CDR1 SGHDT and CDR2 YYEEEE. The V and J ends lost 3 bases and 0 bases respectively, with 15 bases between them. Here the CDR3 reads CASSCVEETATNEKLFF. CDR3 DNA: TGTGCCAGCAGCTGCGTGGAGGAGACCGCAACTAATGAAAAACTGTTTTTT. Filled out from reference TRBV5-6 and TRBJ1-4, the complete variable domain reads DAGVTQSPTHLIKTRGQQVTLRCSPKSGHDTVSWYQQALGQGPQFIFQYYEEEERQRGNFPDRFSGHQFPNYSSELNVNALLLGDSALYLCASSCVEETATNEKLFFGSGTQLSVL.

The V gene is TRBV13, the J gene TRBJ2-1, with D unresolved. This CDR3 comprises 15 residues. Trimming shortened V by 4 bases and J by 3 bases, and 13 bases separated the two germline ends. Germline loops: CDR1 PRHDT, CDR2 FYEKMQ (reference sequence). DNA for the CDR3: TGTGCCAGCAGCTCGGTGGAACTCCTCTACAATGAGCAGTTCTTC. Protein product: CASSSVELLYNEQFF.

Details on this clone: This CDR3 fails to terminate in the conserved phenylalanine or tryptophan, so it likely reflects a read error. Additional DNA sequences in this sample encode the identical CDR3. The chain is built from TRBV2 and TRBJ2-2, with a tentative D call TRBD1 (6 bases). The CDR3 runs to 13 residues. CDR1 and CDR2 (germline): SNHLY, FYNNEI. V lost 4 bases and J lost 8, with 11 bases in between. The DNA for the CDR3 is TGTGCCAGCAGTGTCAGGGGCACTGGGGAGCTGTTTTCT. This codes for CASSVRGTGELFS.

To note about this clone: The same CDR3 can be traced to other DNA sequences in this sample. The rearrangement uses TRBV7-2 and TRBJ2-1; TRBD2 might be the D (7 bases). This CDR3 comprises 14 residues. Germline V CDR1 and CDR2: SGHTA, FQGNSA. The V end lost 2 bases, the J end lost 4 bases, and 9 bases lay between the germline ends. The CDR3 here is CASSLRGAYNEQFF. The CDR3 region has the DNA TGTGCCAGCAGCTTACGGGGGGCTTACAATGAGCAGTTCTTC.

The chain recombines TRBV4-2 with TRBJ2-3; D uncertain. The CDR3 loop spans 13 amino acids. The ends were cut back, 0 bases at V and 2 bases at J, with 3 bases in the middle. The V gene's germline CDR1 is LGHNA and CDR2 YNFKEQ. CDR3 protein: CASSQELTDTQYF. For the CDR3, the DNA is TGTGCCAGCAGCCAAGAGCTCACAGATACGCAGTATTTT.

This clone was observed a single time. The chain combines TRBV9 with TRBJ2-7; TRBD1 aligns across 7 bases. The junction had 9 bases not matched to a gene; V was cut back by 1 base and J by 2 bases. CDR1 and CDR2 from the germline V gene are SGDLS and YYNGEE. This CDR3 region has 16 residues. CDR3 protein: CASSVSRDSLTYEQYF. The CDR3 DNA sequence: TGTGCCAGCAGCGTATCAAGGGACAGCCTTACCTACGAGCAGTACTTC.

Written as DNA, the CDR3 is TGTGCCAGCAGCCCAGGGAGGGCCCTATGGGCGGACGAGCAGTACTTC. This encodes CASSPGRALWADEQYF. J is TRBJ2-7 and V is TRBV9, with 7 bases that match TRBD2. Looked up from germline, CDR1 is SGDLS and CDR2 is YYNGEE. V lost 4 bases and J lost 5; bases outside the gene matches: 15. The CDR3 extends over 16 amino acids. Variable domain in full (rest from reference TRBV9 and TRBJ2-7): DSGVTQTPKHLITATGQRVTLRCSPRSGDLSVYWYQQSLDQGLQFLIQYYNGEERAKGNILERFSAQQFPDLHSELNLSSLELGDSALYFCASSPGRALWADEQYFGPGTRLTVT.

The rearrangement links TRBV5-6 to TRBJ2-1; TRBD2 agrees at 7 bases. Looked up from germline, CDR1 is SGHDT and CDR2 is YYEEEE. The CDR3 loop spans 15 amino acids. V dropped 2 bases and J dropped 3; count of bases not matched to a gene: 5. The chain's CDR3 is CASSFSGGLYNEQFF. CDR3 sequence (DNA): TGTGCCAGCAGCTTCTCGGGGGGACTCTACAATGAGCAGTTCTTC.

The rearrangement uses TRBV2 and TRBJ1-1; D uncertain. Germline values: CDR1 SNHLY, CDR2 FYNNEI. The length of the CDR3 is 13 residues. V dropped 6 bases and J dropped 0 bases, with 8 bases sitting between them. CDR3 in amino acids: CASSATLNTEAFF. For the CDR3, the DNA is TGTGCCAGCAGCGCGACTTTGAACACTGAAGCTTTCTTT.

The gene calls are TRBV6-5 and TRBJ1-1; maybe TRBD1 (5 bases). Trimming shortened V by 2 bases and J by 7 bases, and 11 bases separated the two germline ends. The CDR3 totals 13 residues. Germline V gene data show CDR1 as MNHEY and CDR2 as SVGAGI. The CDR3 coding sequence is TGTGCCAGCAGTTACGGATGGGGCCGTGAAGCTTTCTTT. This gives the protein CASSYGWGREAFF.

There are many counts of this clone. The chain combines TRBV6-5 with TRBJ1-3; possible D gene TRBD1, 6 bases. The germline V gene has CDR1 MNHEY and CDR2 SVGAGI. V was trimmed by 8 bases and J by 10 bases, leaving 9 bases between them. This CDR3 comprises 10 residues. The CDR3 loop is CASSQGTIYF. The DNA of the CDR3 is TGTGCCAGCTCTCAGGGGACCATATATTTT.

The CDR3 nucleotides are TGCAGCGTTAGTCAGGGAGACCAGGCCTACGAGCAGTACTTC. Amino acids: CSVSQGDQAYEQYF. The chain couples TRBV29-1 to TRBJ2-7; D may correspond to TRBD1 or TRBD2 (5 bases each). This CDR3 region has 14 residues. V gave up 5 bases and J gave up 2 bases, with 16 bases separating them. Germline loops: CDR1 SQVTM, CDR2 ANQGSEA.

The rearrangement joins TRBV5-6 to TRBJ1-1; 7 bases agree with TRBD1. V shed 4 bases, J shed 6 bases, and the junction held 6 bases outside the gene matches. Germline-derived CDR1 and CDR2 are SGHDT and YYEEEE. The CDR3 runs 13 residues. The CDR3 bases are TGTGCCAGCAGCGAGGACAGGCAACCTGAAGCTTTCTTT. This translates into CASSEDRQPEAFF.

The rearrangement links TRBV27 to TRBJ2-7, with 10 bases aligning to TRBD1. The CDR3 totals 14 residues. V shed 8 bases and J 2 bases; nucleotides not matched to a gene: 6. Germline CDR1 is MNHEY and CDR2 is SMNVEV (reference sequence). DNA of the CDR3: TGTGCCAGCGGATCCGGGACAGGGGCCTACGAGCAGTACTTC. Residues: CASGSGTGAYEQYF.

The chain's CDR3 is CASSSTGSPNQPQHF. DNA for the CDR3: TGTGCCAGCAGCTCGACAGGGAGCCCTAATCAGCCCCAGCATTTT. V usage is TRBV11-2 and J usage is TRBJ1-5, with 7 nucleotides matching TRBD1. V lost 4 bases, J lost 4 bases, and 7 bases stayed unmatched. CDR1 is SGHAT, CDR2 FQNNGV, per germline. This CDR3 region has 15 residues.